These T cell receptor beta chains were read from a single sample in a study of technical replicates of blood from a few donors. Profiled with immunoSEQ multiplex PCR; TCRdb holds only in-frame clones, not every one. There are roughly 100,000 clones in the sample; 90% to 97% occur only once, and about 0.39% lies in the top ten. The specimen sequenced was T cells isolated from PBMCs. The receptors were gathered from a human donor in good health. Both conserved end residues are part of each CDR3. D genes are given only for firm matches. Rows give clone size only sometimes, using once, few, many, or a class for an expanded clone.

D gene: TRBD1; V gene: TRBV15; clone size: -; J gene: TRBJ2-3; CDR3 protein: CATSARQGDTQYF; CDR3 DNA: TGTGCCACCAGCGCTCGACAGGGAGATACGCAGTATTTT
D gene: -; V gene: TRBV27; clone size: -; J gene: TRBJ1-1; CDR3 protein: CASRAGGGTEAFF; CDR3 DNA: TGTGCCAGCAGGGCTGGTGGAGGCACTGAAGCTTTCTTT
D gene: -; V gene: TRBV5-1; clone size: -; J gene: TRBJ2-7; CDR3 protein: CASSLGQLYEQYF; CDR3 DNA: TGCGCCAGCAGCTTGGGACAGCTGTACGAGCAGTACTTC
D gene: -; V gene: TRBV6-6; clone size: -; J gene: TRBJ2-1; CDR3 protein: CASSSPGVGYNEQFF; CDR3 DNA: TGTGCCAGCAGTTCGCCAGGGGTAGGCTACAATGAGCAGTTCTTC
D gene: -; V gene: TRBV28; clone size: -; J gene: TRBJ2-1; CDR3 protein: CASTGSSYNEQFF; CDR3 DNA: TGTGCCAGCACCGGGAGCTCCTACAATGAGCAGTTCTTC
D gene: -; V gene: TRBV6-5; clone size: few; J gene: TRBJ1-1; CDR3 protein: CASSYLRDNTEAFF; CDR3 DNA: TGTGCCAGCAGTTACCTGAGGGATAACACTGAAGCTTTCTTT
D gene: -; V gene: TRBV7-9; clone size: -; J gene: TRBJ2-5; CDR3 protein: CASSFDSGQVKTQYF; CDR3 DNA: TGTGCCAGCAGCTTTGATTCAGGGCAGGTGAAGACCCAGTACTTC
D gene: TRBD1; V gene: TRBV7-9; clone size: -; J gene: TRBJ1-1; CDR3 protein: CASSRQGTNTEAFF; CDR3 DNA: TGTGCCAGCAGCAGACAGGGGACGAACACTGAAGCTTTCTTT
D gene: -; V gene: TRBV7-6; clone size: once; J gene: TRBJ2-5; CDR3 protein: CASSSWTDQETQYF; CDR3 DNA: TGTGCCAGCAGCTCATGGACAGATCAAGAGACCCAGTACTTC
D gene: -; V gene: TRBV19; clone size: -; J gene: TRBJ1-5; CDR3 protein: CASSIKPGPGLSNQPQHF; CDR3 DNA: TGTGCCAGTAGTATAAAACCTGGGCCTGGTCTTAGCAATCAGCCCCAGCATTTT
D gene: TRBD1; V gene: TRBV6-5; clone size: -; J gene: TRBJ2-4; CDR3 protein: CASSYGTDQYF; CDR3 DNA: TGTGCCAGCAGTTACGGGACAGACCAGTACTTC